These T cell receptor beta chains were read from a single sample in a study of response to subunit inactivated influenza vaccine. TCRdb passed the RT-PCR reads through MiXCR, listing each CDR3 protein once. The sample contains 600,000 to 700,000 distinct CDR3 sequences, about 14% of which appear only once. This sample comprised PBMCs from blood, obtained less than 15 days before vaccination. Source of these receptors: a man aged 45-65 years who received an inactivated influenza vaccine. Each CDR3 is given without its conserved first and last residue. A D gene is named only where the DNA matches it firmly.

V: TRBV4-1
J: TRBJ1-5
D: -
CDR3: ASSQEGVRGNQPQH

V: TRBV19
J: TRBJ2-6
D: -
CDR3: ASHVGTGANVLT

V: TRBV19
J: TRBJ2-3
D: TRBD2
CDR3: ASSGRGTDTQY

V: TRBV11-2
J: TRBJ2-3
D: TRBD2
CDR3: ASSLVSPSGDRGDTQY

V: TRBV6-4
J: TRBJ2-2
D: -
CDR3: ASSFRGNTGELL

V: TRBV27
J: TRBJ1-6
D: TRBD1
CDR3: ASKGAGQNSPLH

V: TRBV4-3
J: TRBJ2-5
D: TRBD1
CDR3: ASSQAQGALETQY

V: TRBV7-8
J: TRBJ2-4
D: -
CDR3: ASSFDQNIQY

V: TRBV20-1
J: TRBJ1-5
D: TRBD1
CDR3: SASMGQSFNQPQH

V: TRBV7-2
J: TRBJ1-5
D: TRBD1
CDR3: ASSSSSGQHQPQH

V: TRBV29-1
J: TRBJ1-2
D: -
CDR3: SVPEPRRPYGYT

V: TRBV6-2/TRBV6-3
J: TRBJ2-7
D: TRBD2
CDR3: ASGTSGRQY

V: TRBV28
J: TRBJ2-1
D: TRBD2
CDR3: ASKAGAGYNEQF

V: TRBV12-3/TRBV12-4
J: TRBJ1-5
D: -
CDR3: ASSFRDLRGSNQPQH

V: TRBV18
J: TRBJ1-2
D: -
CDR3: ASSPSTGRGYT

V: TRBV7-2
J: TRBJ2-1
D: -
CDR3: ASSLYRDNEQF

V: TRBV6-2/TRBV6-3
J: TRBJ2-7
D: -
CDR3: ASSSGLNQRGEQY

V: TRBV28
J: TRBJ2-7
D: TRBD2
CDR3: ASSSLRDYAYEQY

V: TRBV20-1
J: TRBJ2-2
D: -
CDR3: SAGPGLHTGELF

V: TRBV27
J: TRBJ1-1
D: -
CDR3: ASSPRGFMNTEAF